The clone carrying this T cell receptor beta chain came up a few times. Its antigen is as yet unknown. The germline and genes are mouse ones. Sequencing ends 4 residues short of the CDR3 end; the germline J gene provides the rest. CDR1 MSHET and CDR2 SYDVDS come from the germline V gene. CDR3 size: 14 residues. V lost 5 bases and J lost 0; bases outside the gene matches: 1. CD4, CD8alpha, NKG2D, NKG2ACE and other markers guided sorting of pooled cutaneous lymph node cells. These data belong to a study of CD8+ T cells in alopecia areata. RNA was extracted and reverse transcribed into cDNA as the sequencing template. Profiled with immunoSEQ multiplex PCR; TCRdb holds only in-frame clones, not every one. This sample carries more than 2,000 clones, none of them present only once. Whole-study results and caveats: Normal scalp had lower clonality than lesional scalp, with alopecia totalis/universalis lesions showing this most strongly.

The genes are TRBV29 and TRBJ1-2; 9 positions match TRBD1. Sequenced material: CD8+ T cells sorted from a lymph node. The TCR was taken from a C3H/HeJ mouse with alopecia areata. MHC haplotype here: H2-k. CDR3 DNA (partial): TGTGCTAGCAGTAGGGACAGGGCAAACTCC. Its protein is CASSRDRANS. The whole CDR3 protein is CASSRDRANSDYTF. Full variable domain (missing parts from reference TRBV29 and TRBJ1-2): DMKVTQMPRYLIKRMGENVLLECGQDMSHETMYWYRQDPGLGLQLIYISYDVDSNSEGDIPKGYRVSRKKREHFSLILDSAKTNQTSVYFCASSRDRANSDYTFGSGTRLLVI.